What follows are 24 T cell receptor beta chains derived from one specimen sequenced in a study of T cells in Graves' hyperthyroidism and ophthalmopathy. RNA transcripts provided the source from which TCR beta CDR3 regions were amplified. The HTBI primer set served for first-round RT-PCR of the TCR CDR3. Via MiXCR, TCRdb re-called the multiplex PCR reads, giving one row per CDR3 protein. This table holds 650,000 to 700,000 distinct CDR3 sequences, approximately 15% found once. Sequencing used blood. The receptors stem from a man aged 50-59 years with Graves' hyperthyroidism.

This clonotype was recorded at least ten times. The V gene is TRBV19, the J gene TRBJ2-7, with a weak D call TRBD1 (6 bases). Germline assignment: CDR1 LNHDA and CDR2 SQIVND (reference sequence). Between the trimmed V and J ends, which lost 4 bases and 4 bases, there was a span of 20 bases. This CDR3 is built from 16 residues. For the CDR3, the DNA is TGTGCCAGTAGTAAGACGAGGACAGCTTCGGGGTACGAGCAGTACTTC. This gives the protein CASSKTRTASGYEQYF.

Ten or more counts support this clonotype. CDR3 in DNA: TGTGCCAGCAGTGAAGATGCAGGGGCTAGCACAGATACGCAGTATTTT. It is translated as CASSEDAGASTDTQYF. The rearrangement joins TRBV2 to TRBJ2-3, with D perhaps TRBD1 (6 bases). The V and J ends lost 1 base and 0 bases respectively, with 11 bases between them. Germline CDR1 SNHLY, CDR2 FYNNEI. The CDR3 contains 16 residues.

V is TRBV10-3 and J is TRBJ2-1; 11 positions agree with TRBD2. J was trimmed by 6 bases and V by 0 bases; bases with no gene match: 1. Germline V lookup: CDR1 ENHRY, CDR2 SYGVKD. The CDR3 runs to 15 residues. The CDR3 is CAISESTSGSNEQFF. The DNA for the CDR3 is TGTGCCATCAGTGAGTCTACTAGCGGGAGCAATGAGCAGTTCTTC.

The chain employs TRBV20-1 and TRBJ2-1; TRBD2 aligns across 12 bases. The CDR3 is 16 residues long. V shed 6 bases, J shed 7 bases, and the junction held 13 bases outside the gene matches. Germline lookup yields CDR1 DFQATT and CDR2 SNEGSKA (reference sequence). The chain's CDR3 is CSAPTSGRMLGNEQFF. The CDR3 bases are TGCAGTGCCCCGACTAGCGGGAGAATGTTAGGTAATGAGCAGTTCTTC.

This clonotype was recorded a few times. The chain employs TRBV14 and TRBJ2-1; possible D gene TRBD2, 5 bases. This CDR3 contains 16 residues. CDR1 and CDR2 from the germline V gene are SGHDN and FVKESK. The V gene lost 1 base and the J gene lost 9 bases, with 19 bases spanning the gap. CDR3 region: CASSQAGDPVGVEQFF. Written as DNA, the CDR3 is TGTGCCAGCAGCCAAGCTGGTGACCCAGTCGGGGTTGAGCAGTTCTTC.

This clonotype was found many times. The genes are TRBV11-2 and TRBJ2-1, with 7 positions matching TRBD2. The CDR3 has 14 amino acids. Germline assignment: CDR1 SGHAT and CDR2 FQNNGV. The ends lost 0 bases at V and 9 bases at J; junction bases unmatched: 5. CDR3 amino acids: CASSLDLWGGEQFF. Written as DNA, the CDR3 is TGTGCCAGCAGCTTAGATCTGTGGGGGGGTGAGCAGTTCTTC. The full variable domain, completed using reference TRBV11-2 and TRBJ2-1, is EAGVAQSPRYKIIEKRQSVAFWCNPISGHATLYWYQQILGQGPKLLIQFQNNGVVDDSQLPKDRFSAERLKGVDSTLKIQPAKLEDSAVYLCASSLDLWGGEQFFGPGTRLTVL.

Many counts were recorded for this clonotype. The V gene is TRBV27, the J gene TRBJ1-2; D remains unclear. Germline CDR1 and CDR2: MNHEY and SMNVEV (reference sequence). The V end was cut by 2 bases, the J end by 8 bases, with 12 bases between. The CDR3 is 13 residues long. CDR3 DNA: TGTGCCAGCAGTTTAGCCCGGGGAGTAGGCTACACCTTC. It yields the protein CASSLARGVGYTF.

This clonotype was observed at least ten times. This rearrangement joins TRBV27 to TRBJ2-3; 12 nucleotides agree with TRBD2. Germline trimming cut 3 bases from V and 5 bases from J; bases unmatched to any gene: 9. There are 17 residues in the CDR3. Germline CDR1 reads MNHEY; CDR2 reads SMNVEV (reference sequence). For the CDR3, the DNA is TGTGCCAGCAGTTTCCTTAGACTAGCGGGAGTTAAAGATACGCAGTATTTT. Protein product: CASSFLRLAGVKDTQYF.

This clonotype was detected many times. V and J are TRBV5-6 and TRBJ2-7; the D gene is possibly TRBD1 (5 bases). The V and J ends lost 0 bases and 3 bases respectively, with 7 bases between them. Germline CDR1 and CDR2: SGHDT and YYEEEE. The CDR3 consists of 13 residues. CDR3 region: CASSLEGVYEQYF. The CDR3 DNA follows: TGTGCCAGCAGCTTGGAAGGGGTCTACGAGCAGTACTTC.

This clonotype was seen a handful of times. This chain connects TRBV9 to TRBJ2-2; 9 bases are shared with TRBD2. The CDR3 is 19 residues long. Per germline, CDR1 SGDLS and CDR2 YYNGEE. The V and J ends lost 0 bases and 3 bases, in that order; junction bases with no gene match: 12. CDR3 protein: CASSVGGAGGGGDTGELFF. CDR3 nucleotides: TGTGCCAGCAGCGTAGGAGGAGCGGGAGGAGGTGGGGACACCGGGGAGCTGTTTTTT.

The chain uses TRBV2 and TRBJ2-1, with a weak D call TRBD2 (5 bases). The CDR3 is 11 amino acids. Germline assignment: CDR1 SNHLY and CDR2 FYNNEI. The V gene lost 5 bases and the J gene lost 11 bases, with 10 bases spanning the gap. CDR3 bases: TGTGCCAGCAGTCCAGCGGAGAAGCAGTTCTTC. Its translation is CASSPAEKQFF.

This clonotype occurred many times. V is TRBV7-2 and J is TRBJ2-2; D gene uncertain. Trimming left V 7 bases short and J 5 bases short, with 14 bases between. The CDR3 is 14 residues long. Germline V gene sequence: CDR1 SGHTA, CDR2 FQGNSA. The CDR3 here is CASNIYKKTGELFF. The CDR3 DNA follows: TGTGCCAGCAACATATATAAGAAAACCGGGGAGCTGTTTTTT.

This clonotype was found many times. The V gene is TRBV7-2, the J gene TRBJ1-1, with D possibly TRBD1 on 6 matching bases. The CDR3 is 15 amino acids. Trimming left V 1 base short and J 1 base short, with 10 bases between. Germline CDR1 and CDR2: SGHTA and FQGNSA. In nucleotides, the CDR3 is TGTGCCAGCAGCTTAGAGGGGGGTACGAACACTGAAGCTTTCTTT. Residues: CASSLEGGTNTEAFF.

CDR3 region: CASSLPLGGSGGEQYF. The CDR3 bases are TGTGCCAGCAGCTTACCTTTGGGAGGGAGCGGAGGCGAGCAGTACTTC. This chain joins TRBV7-9 and TRBJ2-7; TRBD2 matches at 7 bases. There are 16 residues in the CDR3. The germline gives CDR1 SEHNR, CDR2 FQNEAQ (reference sequence). After removal of 2 bases from V and 6 bases from J, the junction contained 13 bases not matched to a gene.

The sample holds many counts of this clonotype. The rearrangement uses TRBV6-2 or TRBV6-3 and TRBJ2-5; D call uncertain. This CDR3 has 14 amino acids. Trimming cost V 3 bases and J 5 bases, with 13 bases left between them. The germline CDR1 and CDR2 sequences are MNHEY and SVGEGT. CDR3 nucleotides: TGTGCCAGCAGTTATGGCGGTGGCATTGAGACCCAGTACTTC. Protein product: CASSYGGGIETQYF.

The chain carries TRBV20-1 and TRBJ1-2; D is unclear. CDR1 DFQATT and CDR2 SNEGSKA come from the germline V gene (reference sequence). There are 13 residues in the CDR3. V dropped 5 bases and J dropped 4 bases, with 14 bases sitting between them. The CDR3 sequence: CSAPTARLYGYTF. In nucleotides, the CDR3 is TGCAGTGCTCCAACAGCTAGGCTCTATGGCTACACCTTC.

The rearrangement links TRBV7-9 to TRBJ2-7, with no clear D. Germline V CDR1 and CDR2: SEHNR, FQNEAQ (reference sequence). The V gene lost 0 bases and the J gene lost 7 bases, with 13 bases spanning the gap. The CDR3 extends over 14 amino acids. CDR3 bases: TGTGCCAGCAGCTTAGCAACTCCACCCGGGGAGCAGTACTTC. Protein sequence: CASSLATPPGEQYF.

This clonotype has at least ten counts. CDR3 DNA sequence: TGTGCCAGCAGTTACCTGACTAGCGGGAGGTCCTACAATGAGCAGTTCTTC. Its translation: CASSYLTSGRSYNEQFF. The V gene is TRBV6-6, the J gene TRBJ2-1; 13 nucleotides agree with TRBD2. V lost 2 bases to trimming and J lost 1 base; unmatched junction nucleotides: 2. The CDR3 runs to 17 residues. Germline lookup yields CDR1 MNHNY and CDR2 SVGAGI (reference sequence).

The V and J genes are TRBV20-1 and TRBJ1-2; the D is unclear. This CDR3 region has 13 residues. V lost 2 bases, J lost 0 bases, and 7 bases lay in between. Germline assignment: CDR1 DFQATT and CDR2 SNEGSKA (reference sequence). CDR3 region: CSARHRANYGYTF. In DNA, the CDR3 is TGCAGTGCTAGACACAGAGCTAACTATGGCTACACCTTC.

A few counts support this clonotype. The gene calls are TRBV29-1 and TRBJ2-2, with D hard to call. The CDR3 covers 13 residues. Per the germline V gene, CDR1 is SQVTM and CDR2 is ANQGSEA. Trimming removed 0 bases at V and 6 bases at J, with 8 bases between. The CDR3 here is CSVEDLGPGELFF. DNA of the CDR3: TGCAGCGTTGAAGATCTAGGGCCCGGGGAGCTGTTTTTT.

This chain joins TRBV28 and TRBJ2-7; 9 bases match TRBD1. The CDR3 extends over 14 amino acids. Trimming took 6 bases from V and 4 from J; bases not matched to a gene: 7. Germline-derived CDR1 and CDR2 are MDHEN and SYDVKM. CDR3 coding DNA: TGTGCCAGCAGAACCGGGACAGGGTGGTACGAGCAGTACTTC. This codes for CASRTGTGWYEQYF.

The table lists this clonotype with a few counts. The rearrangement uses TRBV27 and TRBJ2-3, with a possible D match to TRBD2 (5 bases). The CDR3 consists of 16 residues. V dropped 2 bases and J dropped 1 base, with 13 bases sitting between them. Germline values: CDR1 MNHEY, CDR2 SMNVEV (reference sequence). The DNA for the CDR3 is TGTGCCAGCAGTTTAAGAGCGGTCGTGCGCACAGATACGCAGTATTTT. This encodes CASSLRAVVRTDTQYF.

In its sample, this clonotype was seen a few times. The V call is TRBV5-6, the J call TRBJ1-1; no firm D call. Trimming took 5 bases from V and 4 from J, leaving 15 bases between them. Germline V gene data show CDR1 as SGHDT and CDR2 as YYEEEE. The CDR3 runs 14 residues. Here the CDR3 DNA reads TGTGCCAGCAGGAGGGTCGGGGTAGGCACTGAAGCTTTCTTT. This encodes CASRRVGVGTEAFF.

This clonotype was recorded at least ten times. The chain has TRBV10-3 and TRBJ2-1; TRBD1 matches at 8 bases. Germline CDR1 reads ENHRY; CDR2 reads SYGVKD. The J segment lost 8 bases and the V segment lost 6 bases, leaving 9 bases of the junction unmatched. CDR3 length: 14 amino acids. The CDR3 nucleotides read TGTGCCATCAGAATGACAGGGGATAGGGATGAGCAGTTCTTC. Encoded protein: CAIRMTGDRDEQFF.